The clone carrying this T cell receptor (beta chain) came up a few times. Sequencing was performed with immunoSEQ multiplex PCR; in TCRdb, only in-frame clones are kept and a portion is missing. The top ten clones hold approximately 10% of a sample with around 140,000 clones, about nine tenths of them seen once. CDR1 and CDR2 from the germline V gene are LGHNA and YNFKEQ. Between the trimmed V and J ends, which lost 4 bases and 1 base, there was a span of 10 bases. The CDR3 sequence is 15 residues long. These data originate in a study of blood T cell repertoires in COVID-19. Study in general: Samples of COVID-19 (acute and convalescent) were obtained from the United States, Italy and Spain.

This clonotype was sampled from a woman in her sixties or seventies with COVID-19, enrolled during active disease. The sequenced sample was peripheral blood. The gene calls are TRBV4-2 and TRBJ2-2; tentative D call: TRBD1 (7 bases). CDR3 nucleotides: TGTGCCAGCAGCCGCGGGACAGAGAACACCGGGGAGCTGTTTTTT. This sequence encodes CASSRGTENTGELFF.